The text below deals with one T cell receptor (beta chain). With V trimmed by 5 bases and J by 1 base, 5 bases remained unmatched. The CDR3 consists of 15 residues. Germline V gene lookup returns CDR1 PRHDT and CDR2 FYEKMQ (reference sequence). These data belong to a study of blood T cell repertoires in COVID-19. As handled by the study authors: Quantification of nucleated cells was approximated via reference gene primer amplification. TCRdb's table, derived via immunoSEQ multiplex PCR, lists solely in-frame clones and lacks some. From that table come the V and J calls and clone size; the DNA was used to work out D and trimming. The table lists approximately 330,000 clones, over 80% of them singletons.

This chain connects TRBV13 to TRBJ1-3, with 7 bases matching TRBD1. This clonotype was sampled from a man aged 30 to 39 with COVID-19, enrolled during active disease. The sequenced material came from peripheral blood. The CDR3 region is CASSGGRGSGNTIYF. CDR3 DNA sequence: TGTGCCAGCAGCGGCGGCAGGGGGTCTGGAAACACCATATATTTT.